The 24 T cell receptor beta chains in this list originate from one sample, sequenced in a study of blood T cells in healthy people across ages. Next came a second PCR, run for about 6 to 11 cycles, which used a sample-barcoded 5' primer along with a J-beta primer mix. One entry per CDR3 protein results from TCRdb running MiXCR on the 5' RACE reads. This sample has hundreds of thousands of distinct CDR3 sequences, with less than 45% found just once. Sequenced input: blood. These receptors were taken from a man older than 75 in good health.

This sequence joins TRBV6-1 and TRBJ2-7; D remains unclear. Trimming left V 1 base short and J 3 bases short, with 10 bases between. Per the germline V gene, CDR1 is MNHNS and CDR2 is SASEGT. The CDR3 contains 14 residues. CDR3 residues: CASSEGHTYYEQYF. The CDR3 nucleotides are TGTGCCAGCAGTGAAGGGCACACTTACTACGAGCAGTACTTC.

V and J are TRBV9 and TRBJ2-5, with TRBD1 as a possible D gene (6 bases). The CDR3 has 14 amino acids. V lost 0 bases and J lost 2, with 8 bases in between. Germline V gene sequence: CDR1 SGDLS, CDR2 YYNGEE. The CDR3: CASSVGGQQETQYF. In DNA form, the CDR3 reads TGTGCCAGCAGCGTAGGAGGACAGCAAGAGACCCAGTACTTC.

The chain recombines TRBV20-1 with TRBJ1-1, with D possibly being TRBD1 (6 bases). V gave up 7 bases and J gave up 0 bases, with 9 bases separating them. The germline gives CDR1 DFQATT, CDR2 SNEGSKA (reference sequence). The CDR3 sequence is 12 residues long. This CDR3 is CSVGQMNTEAFF. CDR3 in DNA: TGCAGTGTTGGACAGATGAACACTGAAGCTTTCTTT.

Concerning this clonotype itself: At one end, the junction sequence differs from germline, possibly due to a read error. The V gene is TRBV4-2, the J gene TRBJ1-1, with 8 bases identical to TRBD1. Germline loops: CDR1 LGHNA, CDR2 YNFKEQ. This CDR3 is 14 amino acids long. CDR3 amino acids: CTSSRGQGDTEAFF. The CDR3 DNA is TGTACCAGCAGCCGAGGACAGGGAGACACTGAAGCTTTCTTT.

J is TRBJ2-2 and V is TRBV6-5; D is possibly TRBD1 or TRBD2 (5 bases each). This CDR3 has 14 amino acids. V lost 6 bases to trimming and J lost 1 base, with 9 bases between them. Germline V gives CDR1 MNHEY, CDR2 SVGAGI. CDR3 bases: TGTGCCAGCAGCGGGACCTTGAACACCGGGGAGCTGTTTTTT. Its translation is CASSGTLNTGELFF.

The chain carries TRBV7-9 and TRBJ2-3; 9 bases align to TRBD2. The germline V gene has CDR1 SEHNR and CDR2 FQNEAQ (reference sequence). The V segment lost 1 base and the J segment 10 bases; nucleotides outside the gene matches: 12. The CDR3 covers 16 residues. Here the CDR3 DNA reads TGTGCCAGCAGCTTAGGAGCGGGGGGACAGTGGGATGCGCAGTATTTT. This translates into CASSLGAGGQWDAQYF. Variable domain in full (rest from reference TRBV7-9 and TRBJ2-3): DTGVSQNPRHKITKRGQNVTFRCDPISEHNRLYWYRQTLGQGPEFLTYFQNEAQLEKSRLLSDRFSAERPKGSFSTLEIQRTEQGDSAMYLCASSLGAGGQWDAQYFGPGTRLTVL.

The chain is built from TRBV20-1 and TRBJ2-5, with unresolved D. This CDR3 region has 12 residues. The germline V and J ends were trimmed by 2 bases and 11 bases, with 15 bases remaining between them. Germline V CDR1 and CDR2: DFQATT, SNEGSKA (reference sequence). For the CDR3, the DNA is TGCAGTGCTAGACTAGTCCCCAATGAGCAGTACTTC. Amino acid sequence: CSARLVPNEQYF.

The V call is TRBV9, the J call TRBJ2-1; TRBD1 matches 9 bases. Germline V gene lookup returns CDR1 SGDLS and CDR2 YYNGEE. The CDR3 has 15 amino acids. Losses at the gene ends were 3 bases for V and 4 bases for J; bases not matched to a gene: 5. CDR3 residues: CASSASGTGYNEQFF. CDR3 nucleotide sequence: TGTGCCAGCAGCGCGTCCGGGACAGGGTACAATGAGCAGTTCTTC.

In this sample, this clonotype turned up a few times. The chain employs TRBV7-2 and TRBJ2-7; weak D call: TRBD2 (6 bases). CDR1 and CDR2 from the germline V gene are SGHTA and FQGNSA. This CDR3 is built from 15 residues. Deletions cut 1 base from V and 0 bases from J, with 10 bases between. The CDR3 sequence: CASSLEGLSSYEQYF. CDR3 bases: TGTGCCAGCAGCTTAGAGGGACTCAGCTCCTACGAGCAGTACTTC.

A few counts support this clonotype. The rearrangement joins TRBV27 to TRBJ2-5; TRBD1 aligns across 8 bases. Germline lookup yields CDR1 MNHEY and CDR2 SMNVEV (reference sequence). This CDR3 has 16 residues. V gave up 5 bases and J gave up 11 bases; unmatched junction bases: 19. In nucleotides, the CDR3 is TGTGCCAGCAGTCCCTCCCAGGGGGCGCGTATGGGTCGGCAGTACTTC. It translates to CASSPSQGARMGRQYF.

The chain joins TRBV5-5 to TRBJ2-5; 7 bases are a match to TRBD1. The J segment lost 2 bases and the V segment lost 6 bases, leaving 10 bases of the junction unmatched. Germline V gives CDR1 SGHKS, CDR2 YYEKEE (reference sequence). The length of the CDR3 is 15 residues. The DNA of the CDR3 is TGTGCCAGCAACTCACGACAGGGATTACAAGAGACCCAGTACTTC. Translating gives CASNSRQGLQETQYF.

V is TRBV6-5 and J is TRBJ1-6; D is perhaps TRBD1 (5 bases). CDR3 length equals 15 residues. From germline, CDR1 is MNHEY and CDR2 SVGAGI. V dropped 4 bases and J dropped 9 bases, with 16 bases sitting between them. The CDR3 loop is CASSSASRVGSPLHF. The CDR3 DNA sequence: TGTGCCAGCAGTTCCGCGAGCAGGGTGGGTTCACCCCTCCACTTT.

The chain links TRBV6-6 to TRBJ2-4; perhaps TRBD1 as D (5 bases). Germline assignment: CDR1 MNHNY and CDR2 SVGAGI (reference sequence). The V end lost 4 bases, the J end lost 2 bases, and 9 bases lay between the germline ends. This CDR3 has 14 amino acids. CDR3 nucleotides: TGTGCCAGCAGTTTCAGGGAACCCAAAAACATTCAGTACTTC. As protein: CASSFREPKNIQYF.

The chain employs TRBV7-2 and TRBJ2-5; 8 nucleotides match TRBD1. Germline V gene lookup returns CDR1 SGHTA and CDR2 FQGNSA. The CDR3 is 15 residues long. The trim removed 4 bases at V and 1 base at J, leaving 5 bases unmatched. CDR3 region: CASSYLTGGQETQYF. The CDR3 DNA reads TGTGCCAGCAGCTATCTTACAGGGGGCCAAGAGACCCAGTACTTC. The variable domain in full, completed from reference TRBV7-2 and TRBJ2-5, reads GAGVSQSPSNKVTEKGKDVELRCDPISGHTALYWYRQSLGQGLEFLIYFQGNSAPDKSGLPSDRFSAERTGGSVSTLTIQRTQQEDSAVYLCASSYLTGGQETQYFGPGTRLLVL.

V usage is TRBV27 and J usage is TRBJ2-3, with 7 bases that match TRBD1. The CDR3 loop spans 13 amino acids. Germline V gene lookup returns CDR1 MNHEY and CDR2 SMNVEV (reference sequence). Trimming took 3 bases from V and 6 from J; bases not matched to a gene: 3. This chain's CDR3 is CASSLTGSDTQYF. The CDR3 DNA reads TGTGCCAGCAGTTTGACAGGGTCGGATACGCAGTATTTT.

This clonotype came up a few times. The CDR3 DNA is TGTGCCAGCAGCCATGCGGGCATTAGCGAGTCCCAGTACTTC. Translation: CASSHAGISESQYF. The chain links TRBV3-1 to TRBJ2-5; tentative D call: TRBD2 (5 bases). The CDR3 runs 14 residues. Per the germline V gene, CDR1 is LGHDT and CDR2 is YNNKEL (reference sequence). The germline V and J ends were trimmed by 3 bases and 9 bases, with 17 bases remaining between them.

This clonotype has more than one count but fewer than ten. The chain recombines TRBV7-2 with TRBJ2-7; 11 bases are a match to TRBD2. With V trimmed by 0 bases and J by 6 bases, 1 base remained unmatched. The CDR3 loop spans 14 amino acids. Germline lookup yields CDR1 SGHTA and CDR2 FQGNSA. CDR3 in DNA: TGTGCCAGCAGCTTAGCCCTAGCGGGAGGCGAGCAGTACTTC. Translated: CASSLALAGGEQYF.

This clonotype was counted between two and nine times. The V call is TRBV4-3, the J call TRBJ1-1, with D uncertain. Trimming cost V 4 bases and J 4 bases, with 10 bases left between them. CDR3 length: 13 amino acids. In germline, CDR1 is LGHNA, CDR2 YSLEER. Here the CDR3 DNA reads TGCGCCAGCAGCCGAGATCGAGTCACTGAAGCTTTCTTT. Its protein product is CASSRDRVTEAFF.

The rearrangement uses TRBV21-1 and TRBJ2-1; the table gives TRBD1 as D, unverified against the DNA. TRBV21-1 is described as a pseudogene. This CDR3 is built from 16 residues. The CDR3 coding sequence is TGTGCCAGCAGCCCCCTAACCGGGACATTCTACAATGAGCAGTTCTTC. As protein: CASSPLTGTFYNEQFF.

As for this clonotype: A read error may explain this, as a much larger clone is one base away. For the CDR3, the DNA is TGTGCCAGCAGAGCCGACCGCTCTCCTAAAAGGACACTGTTCTTC. Protein: CASRADRSPKRTLFF. The chain has TRBV6-5 and TRBJ2-1; TRBD1 is a possible D gene (5 bases). Trimming took 6 bases from V and 15 from J, leaving 27 bases between them. The CDR3 runs to 15 residues. CDR1 is MNHEY, CDR2 SVGAGI, per germline.

V and J are TRBV4-2 and TRBJ1-6; a weak D match, TRBD1 (6 bases). The CDR3 loop spans 15 amino acids. V lost 6 bases, J lost 6 bases, and 15 bases lay in between. Germline values: CDR1 LGHNA, CDR2 YNFKEQ. The DNA of the CDR3 is TGTGCCAGCAGAGAAGAGAGGACAGTTAATTCACCCCTCCACTTT. Protein: CASREERTVNSPLHF.

This clonotype was detected once. This sequence joins TRBV3-1 and TRBJ2-5, with 12 bases aligning to TRBD2. Germline CDR1 is LGHDT and CDR2 is YNNKEL (reference sequence). The CDR3 is 18 residues long. V shed 2 bases, J shed 4 bases, and the junction held 11 bases outside the gene matches. The CDR3 nucleotides read TGTGCCAGCAGCCAATTGAAAGGGGGACTAGCGGGTACAGAGACCCAGTACTTC. Amino acids: CASSQLKGGLAGTETQYF.

This clonotype showed up just a few times. The rearrangement links TRBV12-3 or TRBV12-4 to TRBJ1-5, with 9 bases aligning to TRBD1. V lost 3 bases to trimming and J lost 7 bases; unmatched junction nucleotides: 4. CDR3 length: 14 amino acids. The CDR3 sequence is CASSFRDRDQPQHF. CDR3 nucleotides: TGTGCCAGCAGTTTCCGGGACAGGGACCAGCCCCAGCATTTT.

Remarks on this clonotype: Given a much more abundant clone one base away, this may be a read error. This chain joins TRBV6-2 or TRBV6-3 and TRBJ2-3; no reliable D call. With 4 bases removed from V and 5 bases from J, the gap between germline ends came to 10 bases. The V gene's germline CDR1 is MNHEY and CDR2 SVGEGT. The CDR3 is 13 amino acids. The CDR3 protein is CASSCAAVDTQYF. The CDR3 DNA reads as TGTGCCAGCAGTTGCGCGGCGGTAGATACGCAGTATTTT.